The sequence of this T cell receptor beta chain was determined in a study of T cell changes during pregnancy in multiple sclerosis. The repertoire was sequenced with immunoSEQ multiplex PCR; TCRdb's copy has only in-frame clones and lacks some. Altogether approximately 40,000 clones are present, less than 90% being singletons, with the ten largest covering roughly 1.2%. V was pared by 4 bases and J by 0 bases, with 16 bases between. The CDR3 loop spans 16 amino acids. Germline-derived CDR1 and CDR2 are LGHNA and YNFKEQ. The receptor comes from a female donor with multiple sclerosis, enrolled in a pregnancy study. The sample in question was CD4+ T cells from peripheral blood mononuclear cells, obtained in the second trimester of pregnancy. The chain is built from TRBV4-2 and TRBJ2-7; a weak D match, TRBD1 (6 bases). The CDR3: CASSPEVRTVSYEQYF. The CDR3 nucleotides read TGTGCCAGCAGCCCAGAGGTCCGGACAGTCTCCTACGAGCAGTACTTC.